This T cell receptor beta chain is from a study of identical twins. TCRdb processed the 5' RACE reads anew with MiXCR; each CDR3 protein has one entry. The sample has roughly 190,000 distinct CDR3 sequences; 15% are singletons. Trimming took off 5 bases at V and 3 bases at J, with 13 bases between the two ends. CDR1 is SGHTA and CDR2 is FQGTGA in the germline V gene. The CDR3 is 14 residues long. These same data were also listed under a study on T cells expressing NK-cell markers.

The rearrangement uses TRBV7-3 and TRBJ1-2; a weak D match, TRBD1 (5 bases). The TCR was taken from a woman aged 18 to 35 in good health. The sequenced material came from CD8+ T cells sorted from blood. CDR3 bases: TGTGCCAGCAGCAATGGGGTGGGGGACTATGGCTACACCTTC. Its translation: CASSNGVGDYGYTF.